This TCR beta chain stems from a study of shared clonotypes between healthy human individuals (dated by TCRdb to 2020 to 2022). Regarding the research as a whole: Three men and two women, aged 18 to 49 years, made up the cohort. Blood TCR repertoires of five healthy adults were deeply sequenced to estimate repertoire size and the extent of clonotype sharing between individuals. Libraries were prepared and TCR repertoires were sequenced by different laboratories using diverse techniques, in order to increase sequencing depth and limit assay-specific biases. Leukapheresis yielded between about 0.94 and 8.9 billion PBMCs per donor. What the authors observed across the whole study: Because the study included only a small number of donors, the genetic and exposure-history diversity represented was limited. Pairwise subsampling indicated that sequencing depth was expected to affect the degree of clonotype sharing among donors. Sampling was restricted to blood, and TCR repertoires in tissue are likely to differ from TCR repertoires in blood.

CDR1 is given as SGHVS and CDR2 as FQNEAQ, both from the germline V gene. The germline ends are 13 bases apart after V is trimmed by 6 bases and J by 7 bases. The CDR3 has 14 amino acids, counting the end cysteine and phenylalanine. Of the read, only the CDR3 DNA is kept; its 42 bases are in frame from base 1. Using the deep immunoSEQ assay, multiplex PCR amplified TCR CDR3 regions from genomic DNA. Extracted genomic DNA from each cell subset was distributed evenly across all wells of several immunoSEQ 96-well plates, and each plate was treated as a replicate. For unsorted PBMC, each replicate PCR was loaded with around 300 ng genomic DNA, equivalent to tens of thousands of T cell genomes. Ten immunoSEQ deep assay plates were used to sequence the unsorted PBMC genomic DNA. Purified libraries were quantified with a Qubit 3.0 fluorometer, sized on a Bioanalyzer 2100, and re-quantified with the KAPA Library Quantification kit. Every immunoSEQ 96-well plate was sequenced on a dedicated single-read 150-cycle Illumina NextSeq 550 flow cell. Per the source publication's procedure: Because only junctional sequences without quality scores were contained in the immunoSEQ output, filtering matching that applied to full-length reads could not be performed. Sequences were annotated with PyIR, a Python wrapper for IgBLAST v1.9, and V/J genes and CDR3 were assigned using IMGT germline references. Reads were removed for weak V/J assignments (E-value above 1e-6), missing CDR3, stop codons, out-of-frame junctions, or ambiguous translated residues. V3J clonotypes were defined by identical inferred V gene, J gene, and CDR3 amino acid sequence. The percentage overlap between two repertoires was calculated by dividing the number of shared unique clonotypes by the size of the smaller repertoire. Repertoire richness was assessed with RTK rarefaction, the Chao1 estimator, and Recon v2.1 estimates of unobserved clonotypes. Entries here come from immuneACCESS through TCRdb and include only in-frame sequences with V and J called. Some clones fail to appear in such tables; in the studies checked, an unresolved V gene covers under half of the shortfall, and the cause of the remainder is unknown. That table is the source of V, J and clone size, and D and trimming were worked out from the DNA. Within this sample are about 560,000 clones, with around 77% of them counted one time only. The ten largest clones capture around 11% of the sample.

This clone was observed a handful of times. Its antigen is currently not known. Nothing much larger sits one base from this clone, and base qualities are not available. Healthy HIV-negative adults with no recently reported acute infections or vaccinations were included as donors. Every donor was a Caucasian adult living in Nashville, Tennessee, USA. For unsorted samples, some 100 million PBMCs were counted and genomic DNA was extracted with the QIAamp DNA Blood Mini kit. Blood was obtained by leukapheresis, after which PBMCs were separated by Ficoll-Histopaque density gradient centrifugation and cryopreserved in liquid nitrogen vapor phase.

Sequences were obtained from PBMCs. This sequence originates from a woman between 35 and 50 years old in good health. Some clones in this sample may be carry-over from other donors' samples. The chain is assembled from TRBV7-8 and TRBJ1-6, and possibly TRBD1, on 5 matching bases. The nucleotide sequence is TGTGCCAGCAGTCAAGGTTGGGGGAATTCACCCCTCCACTTT. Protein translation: CASSQGWGNSPLHF.